The present TCR beta chain was sequenced within a study of blood T cell repertoires in COVID-19. This table comes from immunoSEQ multiplex PCR, and its TCRdb copy is limited to in-frame clones, with some not included. The table lists 52,000 or so clones, roughly 85% of them singletons. Germline V CDR1 and CDR2: GTSNPN, SVGIG (reference sequence). V lost 2 bases to trimming and J lost 0 bases, with 13 bases between them. The CDR3 length is 15 residues. The rearrangement links TRBV30 to TRBJ1-1; D may be TRBD1 (6 bases). The receptor was derived from a man older than 75 with acute or convalescent COVID-19. The sample was peripheral blood. The DNA of the CDR3 is TGTGCCTGGAGTCCCGTCGGACAGATGAACACTGAAGCTTTCTTT. Its protein product is CAWSPVGQMNTEAFF.